This T cell receptor (beta chain) was found in a study of control samples from healthy donors and cancer patients. Using immunoSEQ multiplex PCR, the repertoire was profiled, and TCRdb retains in-frame clones only, with some absent. There are around 99,000 clones in the sample; 90% occur only once, and about 4.7% lies in the top ten. V trimming: 2 bases; J trimming: 4 bases; junction bases outside the gene matches: 4. The CDR3 sequence is 13 residues long. Germline values: CDR1 GTSNPN, CDR2 SVGIG (reference sequence). The chain carries TRBV30 and TRBJ1-2; the match to TRBD1 covers 7 bases. This sequence was found in a human donor in good health. The donor label of this sample is uncertain. The sequencing input was blood. Written as DNA, the CDR3 is TGTGCCTGGAGTTCAGGGGGACTCTATGGCTACACCTTC. Translated, it gives CAWSSGGLYGYTF. Supplemented by reference TRBV30 and TRBJ1-2, the full variable domain reads SQTIHQWPATLVQPVGSPLSLECTVEGTSNPNLYWYRQAAGRGLQLLFYSVGIGQISSEVPQNLSASRPQDRQFILSSKKLLLSDSGFYLCAWSSGGLYGYTFGSGTRLTVV.